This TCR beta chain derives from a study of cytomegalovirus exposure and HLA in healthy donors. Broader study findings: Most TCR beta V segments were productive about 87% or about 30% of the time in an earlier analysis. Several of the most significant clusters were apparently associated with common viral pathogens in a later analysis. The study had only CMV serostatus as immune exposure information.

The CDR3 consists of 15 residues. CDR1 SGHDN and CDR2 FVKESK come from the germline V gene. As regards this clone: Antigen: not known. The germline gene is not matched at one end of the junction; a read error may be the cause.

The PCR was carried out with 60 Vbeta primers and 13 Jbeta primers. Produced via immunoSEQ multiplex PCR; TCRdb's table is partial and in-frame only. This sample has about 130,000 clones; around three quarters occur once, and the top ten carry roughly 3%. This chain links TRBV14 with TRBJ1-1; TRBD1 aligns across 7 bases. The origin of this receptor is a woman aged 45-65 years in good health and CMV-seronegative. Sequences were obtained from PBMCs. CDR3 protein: CASSQQTGSNAEAFF. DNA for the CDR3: TGTGCCAGCAGCCAACAGACAGGGTCGAACGCTGAAGCTTTCTTT.